Presented here are 15 T cell receptor beta chains from one specimen sequenced in a study of T cell responses to AZD1222 COVID-19 vaccine. Profiling relied on immunoSEQ multiplex PCR, and the TCRdb table lists in-frame clones only, not all of them. The sample shows 120,000 or so clones, approximately 91% of them seen only once. The material was peripheral blood, obtained on day 0 of AZD1222 vaccination. The receptors stem from an adult in good health.

The V and J genes are TRBV7-8 and TRBJ1-5; no definite D call. Looked up from germline, CDR1 is SGHVS and CDR2 is FQNEAQ. CDR3 size: 13 residues. V gave up 1 base and J gave up 6 bases, with 7 bases separating them. CDR3 nucleotide sequence: TGTGCCAGCAGCTTAGACGGGGTTCAGCCCCAGCATTTT. This codes for CASSLDGVQPQHF.

The rearrangement links TRBV12-3 or TRBV12-4 to TRBJ1-1; D not resolved. The CDR3 extends over 12 amino acids. The V gene lost 6 bases and the J gene lost 1 base, with 6 bases spanning the gap. CDR3 bases: TGTGCCAGCAGGGGAGGGAACACTGAAGCTTTCTTT. Its protein is CASRGGNTEAFF.

The V call is TRBV18, the J call TRBJ1-5; D remains unclear. CDR1 is KGHSH, CDR2 LQKENI, per germline. CDR3 length: 13 amino acids. Deletions cut 2 bases from V and 7 bases from J, with 9 bases between. CDR3 protein: CASSPIAGQPQHF. In DNA, the CDR3 is TGTGCCAGCTCACCAATCGCTGGACAGCCCCAGCATTTT.

J is TRBJ2-2 and V is TRBV29-1; possibly TRBD1 for D (5 bases). CDR3 size: 14 residues. V was trimmed by 6 bases and J by 1 base, leaving 12 bases between them. Germline V gene data show CDR1 as SQVTM and CDR2 as ANQGSEA. The CDR3 DNA sequence: TGCAGCGTCCCGGGCCAGGGGAACACCGGGGAGCTGTTTTTT. It yields the protein CSVPGQGNTGELFF.

V and J are TRBV19 and TRBJ1-5, with D maybe TRBD1 (6 bases). The CDR3 totals 14 residues. Germline CDR1 and CDR2: LNHDA and SQIVND (reference sequence). The ends were cut back, 10 bases at V and 2 bases at J, with 15 bases in the middle. The CDR3 DNA follows: TGTGCCACCCAAGGGGGGAGCGGCAATCAGCCCCAGCATTTT. Translation gives CATQGGSGNQPQHF.

The rearrangement links TRBV6-5 to TRBJ1-4; D perhaps matches TRBD1 (6 bases). Germline V gene lookup returns CDR1 MNHEY and CDR2 SVGAGI. Trimming cost V 6 bases and J 5 bases, with 13 bases left between them. There are 14 residues in the CDR3. CDR3 residues: CASSRDIGNEKLFF. The CDR3 nucleotides read TGTGCCAGCAGCAGGGACATTGGAAATGAAAAACTGTTTTTT.

The rearrangement uses TRBV3-1 (or the pseudogene TRBV3-2) and TRBJ1-5; 9 nucleotides line up with TRBD1. CDR3 length: 16 amino acids. With 4 bases clipped from V and 1 base from J, the junction kept 5 bases outside the gene matches. The germline V gene encodes CDR1 LGHDT and CDR2 YNNKEL (reference sequence). CDR3 protein: CASSPTGQGSNQPQHF. The CDR3 coding sequence is TGTGCCAGCAGCCCTACTGGACAGGGGAGCAATCAGCCCCAGCATTTT.

This clone is a singleton in its sample. J is TRBJ1-5 and V is TRBV5-3; TRBD1 is a possible D gene (6 bases). TRBV5-3 carries the ORF label, with uncertain function. The CDR3 covers 15 residues. Trimming stripped 4 bases from V and 0 bases from J, with 11 bases between. The CDR3 DNA is TGTGCCAGAAGCCCCGGGACATCTAGCAATCAGCCCCAGCATTTT. Its translation is CARSPGTSSNQPQHF.

CDR3 nucleotides: TGTGCCAGCAGTCCTACCCCGGGACAGGGTACAGATACGCAGTATTTT. It specifies CASSPTPGQGTDTQYF. This chain connects TRBV28 to TRBJ2-3, with 9 bases identical to TRBD1. V dropped 5 bases and J dropped 3; count of bases not matched to a gene: 9. CDR1 MDHEN and CDR2 SYDVKM come from the germline V gene. This CDR3 region has 16 residues.

DNA for the CDR3: TGTGCCAGCAGCCTTAGCGGGAGAGGGGTCGGTGAGCAGTTCTTC. It encodes CASSLSGRGVGEQFF. The chain combines TRBV6-5 with TRBJ2-1; 9 bases line up with TRBD2. This CDR3 has 15 amino acids. CDR1 and CDR2 (germline): MNHEY, SVGAGI. V was clipped by 6 bases and J by 9 bases; unmatched bases: 12.

This clone was counted a few times. This chain joins TRBV7-9 and TRBJ1-1; D unresolved. The CDR3 is 14 amino acids. Germline CDR1 is SEHNR and CDR2 is FQNEAQ (reference sequence). V lost 4 bases, J lost 1 base, and 10 bases lay in between. Here the CDR3 DNA reads TGTGCCAGCAGCTCATCTTACGCGAACACTGAAGCTTTCTTT. Translation gives CASSSSYANTEAFF.

V gene TRBV7-8 combines with J gene TRBJ1-1; the match to TRBD1 covers 7 bases. The CDR3 runs 16 residues. V trimming: 1 base; J trimming: 5 bases; junction bases outside the gene matches: 10. Germline assignment: CDR1 SGHVS and CDR2 FQNEAQ. CDR3 coding DNA: TGTGCCAGCAGCTTAGTCGGCGGGGAGGGGGCGACTGAAGCTTTCTTT. It codes for CASSLVGGEGATEAFF.

J is TRBJ2-4 and V is TRBV6-1; tentative D call: TRBD1 (6 bases). CDR3 length equals 20 residues. Germline assignment: CDR1 MNHNS and CDR2 SASEGT. Trimming removed 1 base from V and 0 bases from J, with 22 bases in between. The CDR3 sequence: CASSEEVQGLSYLAKNIQYF. In nucleotides, the CDR3 is TGTGCCAGCAGTGAAGAGGTACAGGGTCTGTCTTACCTAGCCAAAAACATTCAGTACTTC.

This clone was seen just once. The J gene is TRBJ2-7, the V gene TRBV7-9; 8 bases are a match to TRBD1. Germline values: CDR1 SEHNR, CDR2 FQNEAQ (reference sequence). The CDR3 is 15 residues long. Trimming removed 2 bases from V and 6 bases from J; junction bases left unmatched: 9. The CDR3: CASSLHSGGLGEQYF. The CDR3 nucleotides are TGTGCCAGCAGCTTACACTCAGGGGGCTTGGGCGAGCAGTACTTC.

This chain connects TRBV20-1 to TRBJ2-2; no firm D call. The CDR3 covers 11 residues. Germline lookup yields CDR1 DFQATT and CDR2 SNEGSKA (reference sequence). V was trimmed by 3 bases and J by 7 bases, leaving 6 bases between them. The CDR3 reads CSASLRGELFF. The DNA for the CDR3 is TGCAGTGCTAGTCTGCGCGGGGAGCTGTTTTTT.